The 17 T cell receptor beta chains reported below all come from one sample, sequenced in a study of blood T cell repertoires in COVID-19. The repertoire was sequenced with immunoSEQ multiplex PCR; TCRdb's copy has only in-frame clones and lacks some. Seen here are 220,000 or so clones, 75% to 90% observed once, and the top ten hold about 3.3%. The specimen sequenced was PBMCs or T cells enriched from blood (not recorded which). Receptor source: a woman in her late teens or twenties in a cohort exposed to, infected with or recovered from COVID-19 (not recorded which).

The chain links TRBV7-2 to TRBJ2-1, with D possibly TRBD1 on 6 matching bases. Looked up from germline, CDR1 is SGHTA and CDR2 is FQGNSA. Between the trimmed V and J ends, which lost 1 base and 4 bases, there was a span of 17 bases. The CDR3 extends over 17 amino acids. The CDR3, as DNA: TGTGCCAGCAGCTTAGAACCTCTTGGGGGCCTGTACAATGAGCAGTTCTTC. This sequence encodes CASSLEPLGGLYNEQFF.

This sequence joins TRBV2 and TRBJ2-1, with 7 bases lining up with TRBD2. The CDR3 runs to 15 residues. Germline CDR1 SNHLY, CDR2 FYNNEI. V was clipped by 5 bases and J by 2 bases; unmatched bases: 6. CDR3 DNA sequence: TGTGCCAGCAGTCTCGCCGGGGGGACCTACAATGAGCAGTTCTTC. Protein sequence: CASSLAGGTYNEQFF.

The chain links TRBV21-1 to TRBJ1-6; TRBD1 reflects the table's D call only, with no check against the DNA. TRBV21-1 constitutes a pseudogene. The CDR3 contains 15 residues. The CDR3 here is CASSSHRGWDSPLHF. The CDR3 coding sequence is TGTGCCAGCAGCTCCCACAGGGGGTGGGATTCACCCCTCCACTTT.

The CDR3 is CASSQEPGQAAAFF. CDR3 coding DNA: TGTGCCAGCAGCCAAGAACCGGGACAGGCAGCAGCTTTCTTT. The V gene is TRBV16, the J gene TRBJ1-1; 8 bases align to TRBD1. The CDR3 loop spans 14 amino acids. Germline loops: CDR1 KGHSY, CDR2 FQNENV. The J segment lost 10 bases and the V segment lost 2 bases, leaving 9 bases of the junction unmatched.

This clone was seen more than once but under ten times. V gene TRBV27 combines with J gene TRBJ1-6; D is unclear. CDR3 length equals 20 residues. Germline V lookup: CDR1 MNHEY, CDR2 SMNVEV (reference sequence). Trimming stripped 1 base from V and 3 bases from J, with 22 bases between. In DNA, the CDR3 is TGTGCCAGCAGTTTATTATTAACGGAGGTCCCACCCGACTATAATTCACCCCTCCACTTT. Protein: CASSLLLTEVPPDYNSPLHF.

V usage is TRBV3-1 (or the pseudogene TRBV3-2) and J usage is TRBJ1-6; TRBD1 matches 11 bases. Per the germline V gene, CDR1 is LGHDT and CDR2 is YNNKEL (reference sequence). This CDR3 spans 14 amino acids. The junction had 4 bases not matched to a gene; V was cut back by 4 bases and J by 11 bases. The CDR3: CASSLGQGDTPLHF. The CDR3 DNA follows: TGTGCCAGCAGCCTGGGACAGGGGGACACACCCCTCCACTTT.

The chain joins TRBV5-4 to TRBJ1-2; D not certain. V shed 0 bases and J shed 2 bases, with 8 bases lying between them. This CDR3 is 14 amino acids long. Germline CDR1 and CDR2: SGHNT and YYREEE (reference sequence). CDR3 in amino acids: CASSLERTNYGYTF. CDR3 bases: TGTGCCAGCAGCTTGGAGCGGACCAACTATGGCTACACCTTC.

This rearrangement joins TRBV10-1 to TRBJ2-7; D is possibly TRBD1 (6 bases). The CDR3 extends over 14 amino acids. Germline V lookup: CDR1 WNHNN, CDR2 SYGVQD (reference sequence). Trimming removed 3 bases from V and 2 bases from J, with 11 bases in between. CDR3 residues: CASSDTGHTYEQYF. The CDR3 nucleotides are TGCGCCAGCAGTGATACGGGACATACCTACGAGCAGTACTTC.

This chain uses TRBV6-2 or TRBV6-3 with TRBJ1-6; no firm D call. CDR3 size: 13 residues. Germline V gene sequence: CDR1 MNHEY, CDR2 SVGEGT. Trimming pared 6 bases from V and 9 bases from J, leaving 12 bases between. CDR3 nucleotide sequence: TGTGCCAGCAGCCTACGGGTAGGTTCACCCCTCCACTTT. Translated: CASSLRVGSPLHF.

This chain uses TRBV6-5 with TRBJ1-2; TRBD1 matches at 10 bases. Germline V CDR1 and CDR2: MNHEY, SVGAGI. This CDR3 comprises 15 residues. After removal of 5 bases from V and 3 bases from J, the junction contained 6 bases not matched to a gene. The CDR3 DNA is TGTGCCAGCAGTAAACGACAGGGGGCAGACTATGGCTACACCTTC. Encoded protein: CASSKRQGADYGYTF.

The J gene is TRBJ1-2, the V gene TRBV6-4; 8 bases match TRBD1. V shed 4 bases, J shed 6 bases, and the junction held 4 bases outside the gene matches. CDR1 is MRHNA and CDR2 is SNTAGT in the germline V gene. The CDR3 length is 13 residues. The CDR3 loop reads CASSVGTGDGYTF. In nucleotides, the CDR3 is TGTGCCAGCAGTGTCGGGACAGGCGATGGCTACACCTTC.

For the CDR3, the DNA is TGTGCCAGCAGCTTAAGGACAGGGGCCCGAGGGAATAATTCACCCCTCCACTTT. The encoded protein is CASSLRTGARGNNSPLHF. J is TRBJ1-6 and V is TRBV5-4, with 9 bases that match TRBD1. CDR3 length equals 18 residues. Germline CDR1 reads SGHNT; CDR2 reads YYREEE (reference sequence). The V segment lost 2 bases and the J segment 5 bases; nucleotides outside the gene matches: 11.

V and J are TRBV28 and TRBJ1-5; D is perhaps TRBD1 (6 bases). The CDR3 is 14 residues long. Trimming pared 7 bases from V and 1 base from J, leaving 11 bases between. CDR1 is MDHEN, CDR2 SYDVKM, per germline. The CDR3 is CASNRRGSNQPQHF. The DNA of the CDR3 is TGTGCCAGCAATCGCAGGGGCAGCAATCAGCCCCAGCATTTT.

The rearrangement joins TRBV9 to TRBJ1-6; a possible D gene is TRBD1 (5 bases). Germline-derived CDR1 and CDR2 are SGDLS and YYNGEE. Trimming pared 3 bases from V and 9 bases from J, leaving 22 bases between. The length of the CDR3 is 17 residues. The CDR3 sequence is CASSATWTRATSSPLHF. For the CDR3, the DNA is TGTGCCAGCAGCGCGACTTGGACAAGGGCGACGTCTTCACCCCTCCACTTT.

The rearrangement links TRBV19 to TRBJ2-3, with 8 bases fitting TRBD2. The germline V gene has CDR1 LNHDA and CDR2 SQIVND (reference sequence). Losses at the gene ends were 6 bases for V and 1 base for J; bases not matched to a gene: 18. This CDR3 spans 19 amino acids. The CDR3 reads CASRGKRPSREDGTDTQYF. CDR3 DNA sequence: TGTGCCAGTAGGGGAAAGCGACCTTCGCGGGAGGATGGCACAGATACGCAGTATTTT. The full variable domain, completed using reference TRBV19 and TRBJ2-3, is DGGITQSPKYLFRKEGQNVTLSCEQNLNHDAMYWYRQDPGQGLRLIYYSQIVNDFQKGDIAEGYSVSREKKESFPLTVTSAQKNPTAFYLCASRGKRPSREDGTDTQYFGPGTRLTVL.

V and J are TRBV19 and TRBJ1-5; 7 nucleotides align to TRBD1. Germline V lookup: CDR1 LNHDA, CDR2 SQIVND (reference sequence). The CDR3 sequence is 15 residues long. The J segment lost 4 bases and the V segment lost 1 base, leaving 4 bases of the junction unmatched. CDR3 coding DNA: TGTGCCAGTAGTATAGCGGAACAGGGGAATCAGCCCCAGCATTTT. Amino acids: CASSIAEQGNQPQHF.

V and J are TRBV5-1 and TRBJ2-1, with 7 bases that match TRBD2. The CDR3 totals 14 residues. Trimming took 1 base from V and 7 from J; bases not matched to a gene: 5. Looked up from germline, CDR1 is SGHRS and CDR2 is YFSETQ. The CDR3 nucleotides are TGCGCCAGCAGCTTGCGGCGGGAGCTGAATGAGCAGTTCTTC. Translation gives CASSLRRELNEQFF.